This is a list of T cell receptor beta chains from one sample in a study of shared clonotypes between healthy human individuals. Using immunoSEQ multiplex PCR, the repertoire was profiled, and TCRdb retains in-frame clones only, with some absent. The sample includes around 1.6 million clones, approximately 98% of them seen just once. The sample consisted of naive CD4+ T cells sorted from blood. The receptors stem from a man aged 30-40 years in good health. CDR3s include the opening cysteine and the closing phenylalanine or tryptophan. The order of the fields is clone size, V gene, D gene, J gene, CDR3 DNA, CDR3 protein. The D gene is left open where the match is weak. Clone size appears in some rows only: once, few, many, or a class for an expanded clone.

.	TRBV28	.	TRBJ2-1	TGTGCCAGCAGTTTACTTGAGGGGGATGAGCAGTTCTTC	CASSLLEGDEQFF
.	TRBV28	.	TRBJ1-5	TGTGCCAGCAGTTTATACGCGGGACGGGATCAGCCCCAGCATTTT	CASSLYAGRDQPQHF
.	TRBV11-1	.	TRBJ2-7	TGTGCCAGCAGCTTAGTAGGGGGAGGTCTATACGAGCAGTACTTC	CASSLVGGGLYEQYF
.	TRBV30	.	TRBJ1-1	TGTGCCTGGAGTGTTATGGGGCCTGAAGCTTTCTTT	CAWSVMGPEAFF
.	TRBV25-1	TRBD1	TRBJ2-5	TGTGCCAGCGAAAACTCAGGGGGTGGGGAGACCCAGTACTTC	CASENSGGGETQYF
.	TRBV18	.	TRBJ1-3	TGTGCCAGCTCACCCGGCAGAATGAACACCATATATTTT	CASSPGRMNTIYF
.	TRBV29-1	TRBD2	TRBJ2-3	TGCAGCGTTGTGACTAGCAGAGATACGCAGTATTTT	CSVVTSRDTQYF
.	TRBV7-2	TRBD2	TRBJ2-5	TGTGCCAGCAGCTTCGGACTAGCGGGTCGGAGTGAGACCCAGTACTTC	CASSFGLAGRSETQYF
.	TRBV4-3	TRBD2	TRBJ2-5	TGCGCCAGCAGCCAGGAGACTAGCGGGAGTCGCCAAGAGACCCAGTACTTC	CASSQETSGSRQETQYF
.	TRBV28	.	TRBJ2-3	TGTGCCAGCAGTTACGGGACCGGGACTAGCACAGATACGCAGTATTTT	CASSYGTGTSTDTQYF
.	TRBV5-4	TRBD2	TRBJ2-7	TGTGCCGGGGGAGGGAGGGGCTACGAGCAGTACTTC	CAGGGRGYEQYF
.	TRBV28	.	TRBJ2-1	TGTGCCAGCAGTTTGGTCTCATACAATGAGCAGTTCTTC	CASSLVSYNEQFF
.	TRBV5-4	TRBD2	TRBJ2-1	TGTGCCAGCAGCCCGGCTGAGCAGGGAGGGTACAATGAGCAGTTCTTC	CASSPAEQGGYNEQFF
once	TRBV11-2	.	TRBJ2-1	TGTGCCAGCAGCTACAGTAGCTCCTACAATGAGCAGTTCTTC	CASSYSSSYNEQFF
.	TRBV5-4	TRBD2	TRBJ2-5	TGTGCCAGCGGGACTAGCGGGAGGGGGTTCCAAGAGACCCAGTACTTC	CASGTSGRGFQETQYF
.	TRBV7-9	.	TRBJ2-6	TGTGCCAGCAGCTTAGGTCGGACAAGGGTCCCCTCTGGGGCCAACGTCCTGACTTTC	CASSLGRTRVPSGANVLTF
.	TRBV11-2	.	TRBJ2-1	TGTGCCAGCAGCTTAGAGATAGACCGCTACAATGAGCAGTTCTTC	CASSLEIDRYNEQFF
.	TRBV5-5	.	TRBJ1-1	TGTGCCAGCAGCTTGGCCAGTGGAGCGACAGTGATGAACACTGAAGCTTTCTTT	CASSLASGATVMNTEAFF
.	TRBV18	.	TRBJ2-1	TGTGCCAGCTCACCCTCTTCTTACAATGAGCAGTTCTTC	CASSPSSYNEQFF
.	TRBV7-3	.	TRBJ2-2	TGTGCCAGCAGCTTAATTGGCAATCCCACCGGGGAGCTGTTTTTT	CASSLIGNPTGELFF
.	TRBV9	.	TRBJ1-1	TGTGCCAGCAGCCTCATCCAGGGGAACACTGAAGCTTTCTTT	CASSLIQGNTEAFF
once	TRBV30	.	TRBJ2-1	TGTGCCGGGCAGGGATACTACAATGAGCAGTTCTTC	CAGQGYYNEQFF
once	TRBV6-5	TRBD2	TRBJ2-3	TGTGCCAGCAGTTCCCTAGCAGCGGGAATAGGAGATACGCAGTATTTT	CASSSLAAGIGDTQYF
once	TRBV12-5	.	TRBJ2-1	TGTGCTAGTGGGATGGGGAATGAGCAGTTCTTC	CASGMGNEQFF
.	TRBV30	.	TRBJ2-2	TGTGCCTGGAGACAGCTCCCGCCGAACACCGGGGAGCTGTTTTTT	CAWRQLPPNTGELFF
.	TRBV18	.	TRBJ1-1	TGTGCCAGCTCACCAAGGGGAGGCACTGAAGCTTTCTTT	CASSPRGGTEAFF
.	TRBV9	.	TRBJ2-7	TGTGCCAGCAGCGTAGGCAGGGGAATGGTGGAGCAGTACTTC	CASSVGRGMVEQYF
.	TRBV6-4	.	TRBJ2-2	TGTGCCAGCAGACACGAAGAGGGCGGGGAGCTGTTTTTT	CASRHEEGGELFF
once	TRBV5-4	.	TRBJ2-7	TGTGCCAGCAGCTTGGCCGGGGGTAATGGTTACGAGCAGTACTTC	CASSLAGGNGYEQYF
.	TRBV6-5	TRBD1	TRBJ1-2	TGTGCCAGCAGTTACTTGGGACAGGGGAACGGCTACACCTTC	CASSYLGQGNGYTF
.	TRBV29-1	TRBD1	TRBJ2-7	TGCAGCGTCGGACAGGGGCGTAGCTACGAGCAGTACTTC	CSVGQGRSYEQYF
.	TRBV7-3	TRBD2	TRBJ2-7	TGTGCCAGCAGCTTAGGCGCCGGGACTACCTACGAGCAGTACTTC	CASSLGAGTTYEQYF
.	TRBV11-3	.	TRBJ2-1	TGTGCCAGCAGCTTAGACCGGAGCTCCTACAATGAGCAGTTCTTC	CASSLDRSSYNEQFF
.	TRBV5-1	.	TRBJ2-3	TGCGCCAGCAGCTTGGGGGCGAGCGGGAGCACAGATACGCAGTATTTT	CASSLGASGSTDTQYF
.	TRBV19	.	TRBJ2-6	TGTGCCAGTAGTACGAGTGGCTCTGGGGCCAACGTCCTGACTTTC	CASSTSGSGANVLTF
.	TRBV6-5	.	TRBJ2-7	TGTGCCAGCAGCAACCCAGTACTCCATGGGCAGTACTTC	CASSNPVLHGQYF